This section outlines one TCR beta chain sequence together with its context. Its antigen target is currently unknown. Base qualities are not at hand, and no much larger clone is one base apart. The library was obtained by 5' RACE. The data were produced on an Illumina HiSeq 2500. The second PCR ran for about 6 to 12 cycles and used a J-beta primer mix along with a sample-barcoded 5' primer. A unique molecular identifier was introduced onto each TCR beta cDNA molecule by a template-switch 5' adaptor carrying 12 random nucleotides. Each sample yielded at least 2.5 million CDR3-containing paired-end reads. The Mint cDNA synthesis kit, primed by a TRBC-specific oligonucleotide, was used to synthesize first-strand cDNA from all RNA. Following uracil-DNA glycosylase treatment, all cDNA underwent a first 18-cycle PCR with the universal primers M1SS and BC2_uni_R. On the authors' methods: For normalization, 1 million high-quality reads, each with a distinct molecular identifier, were randomly selected from each sample. Instead of being binned into consensus sequences, reads with shared molecular identifiers were discarded. MiTCR, set to a Q25 quality threshold and the strictest error-elimination algorithm, was used for CDR3 identification, clonotype clustering and error correction. A nonparametric unseen species model using Euler transformation provided a lower-bound estimate of total TCR beta diversity. The public sequencing data were trimmed at Q25 with fastp and processed into clonotypes with MiXCR by TCRdb, which kept only in-frame beta chains. Rows are unified per CDR3 protein, each entry keeping the most common DNA and genes. The V and J calls were not made by the authors but by TCRdb's processing. In this sample the table shows approximately 960,000 distinct CDR3 sequences, 25% to 35% of which occur a single time. In total, the top ten clones hold 10% to 13% of the sample.

The sample originates from a study of blood T cells in healthy people across ages (dated by TCRdb to about 2015). For the study in its entirety: In model experiments, roughly one uniquely barcoded TCR beta cDNA molecule per two T cells was captured by template switching. To track age-related changes in TCR beta repertoire diversity, the study relied on deep sequencing normalized with unique cDNA molecular identifiers. The donors were split into four age groups: young (average around 17 years), middle-aged (more than 35), aged (approximately 59) and long-lived (approximately 80). Using the same blood draw, the study looked at two additional independent replicas of 1 million unique cDNA reads for two donors, one aged 18 to 30 and the other aged 80 or older. Summary of the overall study and its limitations: Estimates of total diversity based on one million sequenced T cells were considered lower bounds and underestimates. Donor CMV infection status was unknown, potentially confounding age-related changes in expanded clonotypes. As age increased, observed TCR beta diversity per million T cells dropped in a roughly linear way, and a significant reduction was already evident by age roughly 36. Compared with the aged group, the long-lived group had more naive CD4+ T cells, fewer expanded clones and increased TCR diversity, suggesting age selection. Observed TCR beta diversity correlated strongly with the percentage of naive T cells measured by flow cytometry. Since profiling was done on bulk unsorted PBMCs, naive and antigen-experienced compartments could not be conclusively compared.

Systemically healthy Caucasian individuals from Russia, some 36 in total and aged about 6 to 90 years, were included as donors. About 10 milliliters of peripheral blood were drawn from each donor into EDTA-treated Vacutainer tubes. PBMCs were isolated by Ficoll-Paque density-gradient centrifugation, with at least 6 million obtained per sample. Total RNA, at least 5 micrograms per sample, was extracted from PBMCs with Trizol reagent. The percentages of naive CD45RAhigh/CD27high T cells were determined by flow cytometry on a PBMC aliquot from every donor. V was cut back by 2 bases and J by 3 bases, leaving a gap of 19 bases between them. Per the germline V gene (reference sequence), SGHKS is the CDR1 and YYEKEE is the CDR2. The CDR3 has 17 amino acids, counting the end cysteine and phenylalanine. Just CDR3 DNA is preserved here, 51 bases in frame from base 1. The same data also contributed to another study, on T cells of mothers and their children. The second investigation adds: Donors were nine systemically healthy Caucasian individuals: three mothers and their six children. cDNA synthesis consumed the entire amount of extracted RNA, loaded at approximately 1.6 ug RNA in each 15 ul reaction. In the second PCR, the M1S primer added sample barcodes and 2-4 random nucleotides. Over 8 million TCR beta CDR3 reads were obtained for each mother, and some 3.1 million reads were obtained for each child. In both related and unrelated pairs, thymic selection shapes the output of TCR recombination in a similar way, with inherited differences having only a minor effect. Related mother-child pairs always showed normalized repertoire overlap that was slightly higher than in unrelated mother-child pairs, though the difference was never significant. With a sensitivity of approximately 92 clones per million clonotypes, no persistent microchimeric T cell clones were detected. Deep NGS was used in the study to compare the TCR beta repertoires of mothers and children and to look for features that separate related mother-child pairs from unrelated individuals. The mean age was roughly 44 +/- 4 years for the mothers and about 12 +/- 4 years for the children. After adapter ligation with NEBNext reagents, the libraries were sequenced on Illumina HiSeq 2000 with 100+100 nt paired-end reads. To prevent cross-contamination, the mother and child libraries were prepared one month apart and sequenced in separate runs. For each donor, somewhere between roughly 450,000 and 2,000,000 distinct TCR beta clonotypes were identified. Naive TCR beta clonotypes were estimated from low-frequency clonotypes matched to each donor's FACS-determined naive share, without sorting.

The sequence links TRBV5-5 to TRBJ2-3; D gene: possibly TRBD2, on 5 matching bases. The specimen was blood. This TCR derives from a woman in her forties in good health. The CDR3 loop reads CASSFIRWKEATDTQYF. The sequence in DNA is TGTGCCAGCAGCTTCATTCGTTGGAAGGAGGCGACAGATACGCAGTATTTT.